The source of this T cell receptor (beta chain) is a study of tumor-infiltrating lymphocytes in primary liver carcinoma. Unsorted whole blood supplied the RNA, and germline DNA was extracted too. Constant-region priming of 500 ng total RNA yielded TCR beta cDNA. It was through three nested multiplex PCR rounds of slightly modified ARM-PCR that TCR beta libraries arose. A C-beta reverse primer and TRBV1-TRBV30 forward primers served in each of the first two PCR rounds, at ten to eleven cycles apiece. TCRdb itself ran the multiplex PCR reads through MiXCR, one entry per CDR3 protein. Of 190,000 or so distinct CDR3 sequences listed, around 60% are singletons. Trimming pared 2 bases from V and 2 bases from J, leaving 7 bases between. The CDR3 loop spans 14 amino acids. Germline V CDR1 and CDR2: SGHRS, YFSETQ.

This TCR came from a woman aged 55-70 years with primary liver carcinoma and hepatitis B virus infection. This rearrangement joins TRBV5-1 to TRBJ1-4, with a weak D call TRBD1 (6 bases). Sequencing was performed on peripheral blood. The CDR3 protein is CASSFGQTNEKLFF. The DNA of the CDR3 is TGCGCCAGCAGCTTCGGACAGACTAATGAAAAACTGTTTTTT.